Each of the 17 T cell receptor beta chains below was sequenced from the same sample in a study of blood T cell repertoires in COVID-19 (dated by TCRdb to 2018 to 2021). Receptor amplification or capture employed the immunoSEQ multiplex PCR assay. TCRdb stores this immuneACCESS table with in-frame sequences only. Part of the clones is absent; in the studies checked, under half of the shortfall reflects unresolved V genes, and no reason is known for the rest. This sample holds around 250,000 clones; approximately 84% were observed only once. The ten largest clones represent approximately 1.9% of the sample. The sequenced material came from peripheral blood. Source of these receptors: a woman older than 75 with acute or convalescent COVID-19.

CDR3: CASSYGTGGYQPQHF. The DNA for the CDR3 is TGTGCCAGCAGTTATGGGACAGGGGGCTATCAGCCCCAGCATTTT. This sequence joins TRBV6-6 and TRBJ1-5, with 12 nucleotides matching TRBD1. CDR1 and CDR2 (germline): MNHNY, SVGAGI (reference sequence). The V and J ends lost 3 bases and 5 bases, in that order; junction bases with no gene match: 2. This CDR3 has 15 amino acids.

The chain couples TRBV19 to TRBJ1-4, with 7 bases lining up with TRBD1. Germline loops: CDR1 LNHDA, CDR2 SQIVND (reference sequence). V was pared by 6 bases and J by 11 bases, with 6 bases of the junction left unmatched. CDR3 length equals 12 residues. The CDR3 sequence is CASSRQGAKLFF. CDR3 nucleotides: TGTGCCAGTAGCAGACAGGGAGCGAAACTGTTTTTT.

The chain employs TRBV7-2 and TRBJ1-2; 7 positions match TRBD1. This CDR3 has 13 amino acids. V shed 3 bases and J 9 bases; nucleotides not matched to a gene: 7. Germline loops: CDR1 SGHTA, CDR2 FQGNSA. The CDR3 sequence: CASSFRDRPRYTF. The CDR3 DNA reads TGTGCCAGCAGCTTTCGGGACAGACCTCGCTACACCTTC.

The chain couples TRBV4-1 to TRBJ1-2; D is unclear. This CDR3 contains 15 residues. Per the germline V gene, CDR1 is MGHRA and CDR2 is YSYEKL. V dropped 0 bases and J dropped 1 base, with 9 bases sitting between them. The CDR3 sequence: CASSQDQAHNYGYTF. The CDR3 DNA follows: TGCGCCAGCAGCCAAGACCAGGCGCATAACTATGGCTACACCTTC.

CDR3 nucleotide sequence: TGTGCCAGCAGCCCATTCCTTTCGCGGGCGAACACCGGGGAGCTGTTTTTT. Translated, it gives CASSPFLSRANTGELFF. The chain uses TRBV7-9 and TRBJ2-2; possibly TRBD2 for D (5 bases). Between the trimmed V and J ends, which lost 5 bases and 0 bases, there was a span of 16 bases. Germline V gives CDR1 SEHNR, CDR2 FQNEAQ (reference sequence). The CDR3 sequence is 17 residues long.

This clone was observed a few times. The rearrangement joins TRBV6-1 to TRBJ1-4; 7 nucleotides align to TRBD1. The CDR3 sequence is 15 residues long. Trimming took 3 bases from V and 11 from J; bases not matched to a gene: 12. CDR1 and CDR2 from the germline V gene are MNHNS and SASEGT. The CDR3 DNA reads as TGTGCCAGCAGTGACGACAGGGACCGGAACCCTAAACTGTTTTTT. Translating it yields CASSDDRDRNPKLFF.

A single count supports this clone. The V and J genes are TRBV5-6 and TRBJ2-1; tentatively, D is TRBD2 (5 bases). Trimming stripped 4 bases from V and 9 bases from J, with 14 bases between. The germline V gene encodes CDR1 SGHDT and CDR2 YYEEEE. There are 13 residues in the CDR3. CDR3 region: CASSPEGRGEQFF. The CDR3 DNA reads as TGTGCCAGCAGCCCCGAAGGACGGGGTGAGCAGTTCTTC.

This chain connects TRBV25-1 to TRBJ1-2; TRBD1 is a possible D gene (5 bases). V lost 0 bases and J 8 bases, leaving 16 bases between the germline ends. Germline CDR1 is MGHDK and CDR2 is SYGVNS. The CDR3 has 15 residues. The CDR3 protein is CASSEYNLGGIGYTF. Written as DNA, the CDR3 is TGTGCCAGCAGTGAATATAATCTCGGGGGTATCGGCTACACCTTC.

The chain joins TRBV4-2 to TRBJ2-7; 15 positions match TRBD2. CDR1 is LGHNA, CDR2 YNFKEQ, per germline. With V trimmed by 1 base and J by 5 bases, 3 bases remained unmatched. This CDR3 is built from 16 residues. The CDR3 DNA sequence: TGTGCCAGCAGCCAAGGGACTAGCGGGAGGGCGGACGAGCAGTACTTC. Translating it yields CASSQGTSGRADEQYF.

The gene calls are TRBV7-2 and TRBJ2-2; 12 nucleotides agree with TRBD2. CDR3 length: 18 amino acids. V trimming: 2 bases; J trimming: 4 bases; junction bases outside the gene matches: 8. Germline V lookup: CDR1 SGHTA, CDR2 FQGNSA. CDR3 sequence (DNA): TGTGCCAGCAGCTTACGGTCTAGCGGGGGGGCCGTCACCGGGGAGCTGTTTTTT. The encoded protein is CASSLRSSGGAVTGELFF. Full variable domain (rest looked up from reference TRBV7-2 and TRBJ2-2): GAGVSQSPSNKVTEKGKDVELRCDPISGHTALYWYRQSLGQGLEFLIYFQGNSAPDKSGLPSDRFSAERTGGSVSTLTIQRTQQEDSAVYLCASSLRSSGGAVTGELFFGEGSRLTVL.

In DNA, the CDR3 is TGTGCCAGCAGTGAAACAACTAGCGGGATCTACGAGCAGTACTTC. This encodes CASSETTSGIYEQYF. The chain carries TRBV2 and TRBJ2-7; TRBD2 matches 10 bases. In germline, CDR1 is SNHLY, CDR2 FYNNEI. This CDR3 has 15 residues. The V segment lost 2 bases and the J segment 3 bases; nucleotides outside the gene matches: 4.

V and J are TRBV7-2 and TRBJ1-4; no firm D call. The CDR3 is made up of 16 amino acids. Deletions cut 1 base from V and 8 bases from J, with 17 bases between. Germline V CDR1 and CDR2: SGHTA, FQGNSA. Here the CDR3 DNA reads TGTGCCAGCAGCTTAGTTGGAGGGAAGATGGGAGAAAAACTGTTTTTT. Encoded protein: CASSLVGGKMGEKLFF.

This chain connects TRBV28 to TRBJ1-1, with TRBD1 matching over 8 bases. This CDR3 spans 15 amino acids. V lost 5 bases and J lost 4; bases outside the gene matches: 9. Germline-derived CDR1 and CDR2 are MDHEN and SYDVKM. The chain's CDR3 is CASSPRTGRGTEAFF. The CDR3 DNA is TGTGCCAGCAGTCCTCGGACAGGGAGGGGCACTGAAGCTTTCTTT.

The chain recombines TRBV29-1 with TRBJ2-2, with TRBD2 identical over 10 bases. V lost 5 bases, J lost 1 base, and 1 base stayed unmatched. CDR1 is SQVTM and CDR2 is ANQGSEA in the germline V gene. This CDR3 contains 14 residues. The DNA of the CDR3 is TGCAGCGTTCTAGCGGGGGAGAACACCGGGGAGCTGTTTTTT. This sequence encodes CSVLAGENTGELFF.

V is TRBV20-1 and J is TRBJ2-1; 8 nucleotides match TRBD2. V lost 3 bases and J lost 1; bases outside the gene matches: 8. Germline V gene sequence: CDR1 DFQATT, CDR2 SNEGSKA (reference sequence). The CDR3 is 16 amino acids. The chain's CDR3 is CSASIAGGRSYNEQFF. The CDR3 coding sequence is TGCAGTGCTAGTATCGCTGGCGGGAGGTCCTACAATGAGCAGTTCTTC.

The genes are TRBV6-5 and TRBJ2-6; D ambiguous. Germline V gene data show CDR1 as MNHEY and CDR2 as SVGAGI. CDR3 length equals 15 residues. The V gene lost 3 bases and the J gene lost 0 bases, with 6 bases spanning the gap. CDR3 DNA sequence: TGTGCCAGCAGTTATTTCTCCTCTGGGGCCAACGTCCTGACTTTC. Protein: CASSYFSSGANVLTF.

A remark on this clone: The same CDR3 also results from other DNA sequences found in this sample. CDR3 DNA: TGTGCCAGCAGCTTAGATCGGCTAGCGGGGGGAGATACGCAGTATTTT. Translation: CASSLDRLAGGDTQYF. V gene TRBV7-2 combines with J gene TRBJ2-3; 11 bases match TRBD2. Unmatched junction bases numbered 5, after V lost 1 base and J lost 5 bases. The length of the CDR3 is 16 residues. The germline CDR1 and CDR2 sequences are SGHTA and FQGNSA. The complete variable domain, with remaining parts taken from reference TRBV7-2 and TRBJ2-3, reads GAGVSQSPSNKVTEKGKDVELRCDPISGHTALYWYRQSLGQGLEFLIYFQGNSAPDKSGLPSDRFSAERTGGSVSTLTIQRTQQEDSAVYLCASSLDRLAGGDTQYFGPGTRLTVL.